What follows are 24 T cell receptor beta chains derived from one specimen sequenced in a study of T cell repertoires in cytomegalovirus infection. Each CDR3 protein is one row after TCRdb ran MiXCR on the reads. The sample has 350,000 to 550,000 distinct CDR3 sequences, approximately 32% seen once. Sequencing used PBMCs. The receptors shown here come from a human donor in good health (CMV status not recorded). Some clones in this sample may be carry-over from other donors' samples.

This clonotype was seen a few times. The DNA for the CDR3 is TGTGCCACCAGTGATGCCGGGACAACACAAGAGACCCAGTACTTC. Its translation is CATSDAGTTQETQYF. This chain uses TRBV24-1 with TRBJ2-5; possible D gene TRBD1, 6 bases. Between the trimmed V and J ends, which lost 3 bases and 2 bases, there was a span of 12 bases. Germline-derived CDR1 and CDR2 are KGHDR and SFDVKD. The CDR3 length is 15 residues.

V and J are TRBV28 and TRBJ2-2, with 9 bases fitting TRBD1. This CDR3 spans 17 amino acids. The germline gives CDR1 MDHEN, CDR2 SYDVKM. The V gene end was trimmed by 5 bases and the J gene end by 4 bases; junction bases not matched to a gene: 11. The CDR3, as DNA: TGTGCCAGCAGTCCCCGGACAGGGGTCGTTGTCACCGGGGAGCTGTTTTTT. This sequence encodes CASSPRTGVVVTGELFF.

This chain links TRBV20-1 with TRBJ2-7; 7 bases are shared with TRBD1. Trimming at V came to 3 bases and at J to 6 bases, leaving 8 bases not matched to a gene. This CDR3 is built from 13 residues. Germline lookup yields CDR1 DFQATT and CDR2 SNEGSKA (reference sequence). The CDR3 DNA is TGCAGTGCTAGTTACGACAGGGCAGGCGAGCAGTACTTC. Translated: CSASYDRAGEQYF.

CDR3 loop: CASSQEEGVNEQFF. In DNA, the CDR3 is TGCGCCAGCAGCCAAGAAGAAGGGGTGAATGAGCAGTTCTTC. This rearrangement joins TRBV4-3 to TRBJ2-1; D might be TRBD1 (5 bases). Trimming stripped 0 bases from V and 7 bases from J, with 10 bases between. The CDR3 runs to 14 residues. The germline V gene encodes CDR1 LGHNA and CDR2 YSLEER.

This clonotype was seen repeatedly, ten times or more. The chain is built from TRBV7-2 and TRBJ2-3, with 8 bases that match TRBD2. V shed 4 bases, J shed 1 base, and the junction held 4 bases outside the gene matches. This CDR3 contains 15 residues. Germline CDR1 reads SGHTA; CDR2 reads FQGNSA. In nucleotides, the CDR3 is TGTGCCAGCAGCTACGGGCGGGGGGGCACAGATACGCAGTATTTT. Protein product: CASSYGRGGTDTQYF.

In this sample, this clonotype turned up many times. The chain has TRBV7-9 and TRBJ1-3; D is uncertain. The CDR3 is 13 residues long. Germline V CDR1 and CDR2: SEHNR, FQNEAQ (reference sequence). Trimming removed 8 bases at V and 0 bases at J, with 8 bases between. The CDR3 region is CASLQSSGNTIYF. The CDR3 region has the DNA TGTGCCAGCTTACAGAGCTCTGGAAACACCATATATTTT.

CDR3 loop: CASSQVGGIEGVNYQPQHF. CDR3 nucleotide sequence: TGTGCCAGCAGCCAAGTGGGAGGAATTGAAGGAGTCAATTATCAGCCCCAGCATTTT. The V call is TRBV4-2, the J call TRBJ1-5; D gene uncertain. V was pared by 1 base and J by 5 bases, with 24 bases between. CDR1 LGHNA and CDR2 YNFKEQ come from the germline V gene. The CDR3 totals 19 residues.

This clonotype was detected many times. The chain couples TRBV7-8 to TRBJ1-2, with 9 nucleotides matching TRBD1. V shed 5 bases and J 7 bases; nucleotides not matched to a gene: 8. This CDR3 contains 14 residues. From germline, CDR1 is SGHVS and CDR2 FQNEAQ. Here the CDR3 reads CASSLGTGWAGYTF. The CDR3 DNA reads TGTGCCAGCAGCCTGGGGACAGGGTGGGCTGGCTACACCTTC.

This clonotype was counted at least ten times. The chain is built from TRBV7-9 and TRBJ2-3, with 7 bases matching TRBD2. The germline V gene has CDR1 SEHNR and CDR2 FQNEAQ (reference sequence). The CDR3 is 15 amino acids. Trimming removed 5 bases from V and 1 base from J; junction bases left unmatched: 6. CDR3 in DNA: TGTGCCAGCAGCACCCTGGCGGGGGGCACAGATACGCAGTATTTT. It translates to CASSTLAGGTDTQYF.

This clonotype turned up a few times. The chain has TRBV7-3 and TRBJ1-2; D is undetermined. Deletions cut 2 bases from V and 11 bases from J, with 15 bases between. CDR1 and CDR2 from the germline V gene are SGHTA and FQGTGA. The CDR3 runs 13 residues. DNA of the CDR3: TGTGCCAGCAGCTTAGCAGGCATTCCAGATTACACCTTC. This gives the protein CASSLAGIPDYTF.

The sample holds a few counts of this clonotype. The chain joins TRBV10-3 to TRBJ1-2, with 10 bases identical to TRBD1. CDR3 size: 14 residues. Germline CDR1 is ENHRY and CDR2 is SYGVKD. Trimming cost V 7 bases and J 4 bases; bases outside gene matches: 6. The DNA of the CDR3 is TGTGCCATCAAAGGGACAGGGGAGGTCTATGGCTACACCTTC. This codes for CAIKGTGEVYGYTF.

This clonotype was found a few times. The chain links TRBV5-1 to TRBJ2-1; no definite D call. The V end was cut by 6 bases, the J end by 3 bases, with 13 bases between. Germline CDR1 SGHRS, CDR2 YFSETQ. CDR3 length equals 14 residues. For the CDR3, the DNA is TGCGCCAGCAAGGCGGTGATCAACTACAATGAGCAGTTCTTC. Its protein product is CASKAVINYNEQFF.

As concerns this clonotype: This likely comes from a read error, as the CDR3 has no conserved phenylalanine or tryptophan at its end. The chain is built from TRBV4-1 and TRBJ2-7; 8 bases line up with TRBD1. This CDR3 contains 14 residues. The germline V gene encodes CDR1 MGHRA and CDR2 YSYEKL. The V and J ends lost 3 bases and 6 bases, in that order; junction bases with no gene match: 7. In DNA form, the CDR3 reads TGCGCCAGCAGCCACCCTGGACAGGGCTCCGAGCAGTACTTA. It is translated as CASSHPGQGSEQYL.

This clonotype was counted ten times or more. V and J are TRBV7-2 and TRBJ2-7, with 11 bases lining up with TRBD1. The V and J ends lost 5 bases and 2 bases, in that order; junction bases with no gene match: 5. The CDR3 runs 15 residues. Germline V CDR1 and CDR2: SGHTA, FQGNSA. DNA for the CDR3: TGTGCCAGCAGCCCCGGGACAGGGGGGGCCTACGAGCAGTACTTC. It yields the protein CASSPGTGGAYEQYF.

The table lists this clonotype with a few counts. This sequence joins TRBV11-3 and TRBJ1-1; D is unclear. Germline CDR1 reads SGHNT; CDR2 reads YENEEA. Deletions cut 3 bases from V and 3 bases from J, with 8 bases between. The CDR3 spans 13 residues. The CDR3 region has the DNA TGTGCCAGCAGCTTGGAGCAATACACTGAAGCTTTCTTT. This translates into CASSLEQYTEAFF.

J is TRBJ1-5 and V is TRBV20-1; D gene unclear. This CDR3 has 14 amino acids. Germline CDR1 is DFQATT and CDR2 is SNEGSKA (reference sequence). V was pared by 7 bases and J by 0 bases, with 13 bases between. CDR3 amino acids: CSDPDIISNQPQHF. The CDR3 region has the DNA TGCAGTGATCCTGACATTATTAGCAATCAGCCCCAGCATTTT.

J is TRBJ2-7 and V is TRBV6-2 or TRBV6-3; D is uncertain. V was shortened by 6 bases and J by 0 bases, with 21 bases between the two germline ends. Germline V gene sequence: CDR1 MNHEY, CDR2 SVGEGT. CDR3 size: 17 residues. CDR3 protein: CASSSETVALNSYEQYF. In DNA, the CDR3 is TGTGCCAGCAGCTCCGAAACAGTGGCACTAAACTCCTACGAGCAGTACTTC.

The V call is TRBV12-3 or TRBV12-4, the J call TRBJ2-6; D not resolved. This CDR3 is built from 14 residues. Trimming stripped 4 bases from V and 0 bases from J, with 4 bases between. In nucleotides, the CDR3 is TGTGCCAGCAGTTATGCCTCTGGGGCCAACGTCCTGACTTTC. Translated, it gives CASSYASGANVLTF.

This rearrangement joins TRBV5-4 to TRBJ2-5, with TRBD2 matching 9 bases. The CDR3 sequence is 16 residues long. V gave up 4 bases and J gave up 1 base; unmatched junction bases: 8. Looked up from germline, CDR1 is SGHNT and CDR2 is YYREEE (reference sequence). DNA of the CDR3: TGTGCCAGCAGCACGGTTGGGCGGGGGGGCCAAGAGACCCAGTACTTC. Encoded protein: CASSTVGRGGQETQYF.

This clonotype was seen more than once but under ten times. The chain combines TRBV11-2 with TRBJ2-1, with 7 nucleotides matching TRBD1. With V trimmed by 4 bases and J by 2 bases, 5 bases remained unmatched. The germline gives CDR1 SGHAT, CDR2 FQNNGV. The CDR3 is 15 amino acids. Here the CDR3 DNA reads TGTGCCAGCAGCTCGTACAGGGGAACCTACAATGAGCAGTTCTTC. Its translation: CASSSYRGTYNEQFF.

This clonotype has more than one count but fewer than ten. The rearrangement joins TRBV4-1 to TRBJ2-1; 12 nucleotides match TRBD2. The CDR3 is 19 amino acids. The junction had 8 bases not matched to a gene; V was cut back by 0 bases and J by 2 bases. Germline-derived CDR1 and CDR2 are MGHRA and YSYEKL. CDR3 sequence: CASSQEALAGGGPYNEQFF. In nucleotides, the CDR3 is TGCGCCAGCAGCCAAGAAGCGCTAGCGGGGGGGGGGCCCTACAATGAGCAGTTCTTC.

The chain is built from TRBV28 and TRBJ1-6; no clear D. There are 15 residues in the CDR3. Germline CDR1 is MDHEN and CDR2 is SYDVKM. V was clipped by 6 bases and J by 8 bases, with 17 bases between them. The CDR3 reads CASRNGRGLDSPLHF. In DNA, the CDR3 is TGTGCCAGCAGGAACGGCCGCGGGCTGGATTCACCCCTCCACTTT.

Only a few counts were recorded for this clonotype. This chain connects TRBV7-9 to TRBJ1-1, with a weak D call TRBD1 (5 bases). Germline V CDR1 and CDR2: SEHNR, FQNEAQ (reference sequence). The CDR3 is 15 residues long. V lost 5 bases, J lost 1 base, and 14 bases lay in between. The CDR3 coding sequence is TGTGCCAGCAGCAAGGGACCGAGGACGAACACTGAAGCTTTCTTT. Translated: CASSKGPRTNTEAFF.

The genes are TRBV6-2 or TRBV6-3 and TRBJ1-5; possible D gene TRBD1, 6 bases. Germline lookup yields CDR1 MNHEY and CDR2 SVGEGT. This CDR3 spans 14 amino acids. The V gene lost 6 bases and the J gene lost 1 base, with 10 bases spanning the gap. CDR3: CASRRGASNQPQHF. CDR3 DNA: TGTGCCAGCAGGAGGGGGGCGAGCAATCAGCCCCAGCATTTT.